These 15 T cell receptor beta chains share one sample of origin, sequenced in a study of shared clonotypes between healthy human individuals. Data came from immunoSEQ multiplex PCR; TCRdb stores just in-frame clones and leaves some out. The table shows 2 million to 2.5 million clones, with 95% occurring only once. Sequencing was carried out using naive CD4+ T cells sorted from blood. Subset noted: CD45RA+ positively selected. The receptors were gathered from a man younger than 30 in good health.

V is TRBV7-8 and J is TRBJ1-4, with 9 bases aligning to TRBD1. The CDR3 is made up of 14 amino acids. Germline CDR1 is SGHVS and CDR2 is FQNEAQ. The V segment lost 5 bases and the J segment 6 bases; nucleotides outside the gene matches: 4. The CDR3 DNA sequence: TGTGCCAGCAGCCCGACAGGGGGACATGAAAAACTGTTTTTT. Amino acid sequence: CASSPTGGHEKLFF.

The chain links TRBV5-6 to TRBJ2-7, with TRBD2 matching over 7 bases. Trimming took 2 bases from V and 2 from J; bases not matched to a gene: 7. The germline V gene encodes CDR1 SGHDT and CDR2 YYEEEE. The CDR3 runs to 15 residues. CDR3 nucleotide sequence: TGTGCCAGCAGCTTATGGGTTGCGGGAGCCTACGAGCAGTACTTC. It specifies CASSLWVAGAYEQYF.

The chain joins TRBV19 to TRBJ2-7; TRBD1 aligns across 7 bases. V was clipped by 4 bases and J by 2 bases; unmatched bases: 5. The CDR3 sequence is 14 residues long. Germline values: CDR1 LNHDA, CDR2 SQIVND (reference sequence). CDR3 region: CASSREQGTYEQYF. CDR3 DNA sequence: TGTGCCAGTAGTAGAGAACAGGGGACCTACGAGCAGTACTTC.

The chain is built from TRBV7-2 and TRBJ1-2, with TRBD1 identical over 9 bases. There are 15 residues in the CDR3. The germline V gene has CDR1 SGHTA and CDR2 FQGNSA. Trimming took 5 bases from V and 8 from J; bases not matched to a gene: 12. Here the CDR3 DNA reads TGTGCCAGCAGCCGCCGGGACAGGGTTCCAGGAGGCTACACCTTC. Translating gives CASSRRDRVPGGYTF.

About this clone: Other DNA variants within this sample encode the same CDR3. This chain links TRBV5-6 with TRBJ2-5; 14 positions match TRBD2. The V gene's germline CDR1 is SGHDT and CDR2 YYEEEE. There are 15 residues in the CDR3. The J segment lost 2 bases and the V segment lost 4 bases, leaving 1 base of the junction unmatched. This chain's CDR3 is CASSRTSGGQETQYF. CDR3 nucleotides: TGTGCCAGCAGCCGGACTAGCGGGGGGCAAGAGACCCAGTACTTC. The full variable domain, completed using reference TRBV5-6 and TRBJ2-5, is DAGVTQSPTHLIKTRGQQVTLRCSPKSGHDTVSWYQQALGQGPQFIFQYYEEEERQRGNFPDRFSGHQFPNYSSELNVNALLLGDSALYLCASSRTSGGQETQYFGPGTRLLVL.

This chain joins TRBV18 and TRBJ2-5; TRBD2 matches 13 bases. Germline CDR1 KGHSH, CDR2 LQKENI. This CDR3 has 17 residues. V shed 4 bases, J shed 5 bases, and the junction held 10 bases outside the gene matches. The DNA of the CDR3 is TGTGCCAGCTCACGCATCTCGACTAGCGGGAGGCTGGAGACCCAGTACTTC. This sequence encodes CASSRISTSGRLETQYF.

CDR3 residues: CASSRRGGWTGELFF. In nucleotides, the CDR3 is TGTGCCAGTAGTAGGAGGGGAGGGTGGACCGGGGAGCTGTTTTTT. The chain carries TRBV19 and TRBJ2-2; 7 nucleotides agree with TRBD2. V gave up 4 bases and J gave up 5 bases; unmatched junction bases: 7. Germline values: CDR1 LNHDA, CDR2 SQIVND (reference sequence). The CDR3 is 15 amino acids.

The genes are TRBV18 and TRBJ2-3; 7 nucleotides agree with TRBD1. V was clipped by 6 bases and J by 2 bases; unmatched bases: 2. CDR3 length equals 13 residues. The germline gives CDR1 KGHSH, CDR2 LQKENI. CDR3 loop: CASSGQTTDTQYF. CDR3 coding DNA: TGTGCCAGCTCGGGACAGACCACAGATACGCAGTATTTT.

The CDR3 loop is CASLGNTEAFF. CDR3 nucleotide sequence: TGTGCCAGCCTGGGAAACACTGAAGCTTTCTTT. This chain links TRBV28 with TRBJ1-1; the D is unclear. V was cut by 8 bases and J by 2 bases, with 6 bases left in between. CDR1 and CDR2 from the germline V gene are MDHEN and SYDVKM. The length of the CDR3 is 11 residues.

The rearrangement uses TRBV28 and TRBJ2-7; no clear D. In germline, CDR1 is MDHEN, CDR2 SYDVKM. The CDR3 is 14 amino acids. V shed 5 bases and J shed 3 bases, with 14 bases lying between them. The CDR3 loop reads CASSTSGVHYEQYF. In DNA form, the CDR3 reads TGTGCCAGCAGTACCTCGGGTGTCCACTACGAGCAGTACTTC.

This chain links TRBV14 with TRBJ1-2; maybe TRBD1 (6 bases). This CDR3 comprises 14 residues. V was clipped by 4 bases and J by 5 bases, with 14 bases between them. The V gene's germline CDR1 is SGHDN and CDR2 FVKESK. Here the CDR3 DNA reads TGTGCCAGCAGCCCCTACGGGGGCCCGTATGGCTACACCTTC. It encodes CASSPYGGPYGYTF.

The rearrangement uses TRBV30 and TRBJ2-7; D possibly matches TRBD1 or TRBD2 (6 bases each). Germline-derived CDR1 and CDR2 are GTSNPN and SVGIG (reference sequence). Trimming removed 0 bases from V and 7 bases from J, with 19 bases in between. CDR3 length: 15 amino acids. CDR3 nucleotides: TGTGCCTGGAGTGTACTCCCGGGGGCTGTTGGGGAGCAGTACTTC. It specifies CAWSVLPGAVGEQYF.

This chain connects TRBV6-1 to TRBJ1-1, with D possibly matching TRBD1 (6 bases). The V gene lost 0 bases and the J gene lost 4 bases, with 15 bases spanning the gap. The CDR3 totals 16 residues. From germline, CDR1 is MNHNS and CDR2 SASEGT. Here the CDR3 reads CASSEAAGARITEAFF. The CDR3 bases are TGTGCCAGCAGTGAAGCCGCAGGGGCCAGGATCACTGAAGCTTTCTTT.

This chain uses TRBV5-1 with TRBJ2-3; D might be TRBD2 (5 bases). V lost 0 bases and J lost 5, with 10 bases in between. The germline V gene encodes CDR1 SGHRS and CDR2 YFSETQ. The CDR3 totals 14 residues. The CDR3 loop reads CASSLGGIQDTQYF. CDR3 sequence (DNA): TGCGCCAGCAGCTTGGGAGGGATTCAAGATACGCAGTATTTT.

In DNA, the CDR3 is TGTGCCAGCAGCCAGACCCTGAGCACTGAAGCTTTCTTT. This encodes CASSQTLSTEAFF. This sequence joins TRBV7-2 and TRBJ1-1; D uncertain. The CDR3 extends over 13 amino acids. V gave up 5 bases and J gave up 4 bases, with 11 bases separating them. CDR1 SGHTA and CDR2 FQGNSA come from the germline V gene.